At least ten counts were recorded for the clone carrying this T cell receptor (beta chain). The antigen is not known. As previously described, bulk TCR libraries were made using listed TCR primers. TCRdb itself ran the PCR reads through MiXCR, one entry per CDR3 protein. Here the sample spans approximately 37,000 distinct CDR3 sequences, about 19% being singletons. In the sort, naive CD8 T cells were defined as CD8+CD4-CCR7+CD45RA+. This specimen comes from a study of molecular identifiers for immune sequencing clone quantification. Germline V gives CDR1 SQVTM, CDR2 ANQGSEA. V lost 6 bases, J lost 2 bases, and 17 bases lay in between. The CDR3 has 14 residues. Study findings and constraints: Clonotypes topping 20 RNA copies carried over 99% of effector molecules but under 1% of naive ones.

The sequencing sample was made of naive CD8+ T cells from blood, with Jurkat cell RNA spiked in. Regarding subset: FACS-sorted CD8+CD4-CCR7+CD45RA+ naive T cells. The V gene is TRBV29-1, the J gene TRBJ2-7, with D tentatively TRBD1 or TRBD2 (5 bases each). The TCR was taken from a human donor in good health. Some libraries in this study had Jurkat cell RNA spiked in. CDR3: CSVGTRQATYEQYF. CDR3 sequence (DNA): TGCAGCGTGGGGACCAGGCAGGCCACCTACGAGCAGTACTTC.